This TCR beta chain was recorded in a study of follicular helper T cells after annual influenza vaccination. The wider study: Across the 2013-2014, 2014-2015 and 2015-2016 vaccination seasons, some subjects were resampled.

Study conclusions and caveats: ICOS+CD38+ cTfh clonality change tracked circulating plasmablast frequency change.

The germline gives CDR1 SGHRS, CDR2 YFSETQ. This CDR3 is built from 14 residues. Trimming at V came to 5 bases and at J to 8 bases, leaving 8 bases not matched to a gene. As regards this clone: The antigen is undetermined.

The sample's time point: 2015-2016 season, 7 days after influenza vaccination. ICOS+CD38+ and ICOS-CD38- fractions were sorted from non-naive CD4+CXCR5+PD-1+ cells. TCRB sequencing was done at Survey resolution level. Measured with immunoSEQ multiplex PCR; TCRdb has only the in-frame clones, and not every one. The repertoire holds roughly 7,000 clones, with 70% to 90% as singletons. The source is an adult who received the influenza vaccine. V usage is TRBV5-1 and J usage is TRBJ2-1; 9 bases line up with TRBD2. This specimen consisted of CXCR5+ CD38- circulating T follicular helper cells from blood, obtained 7 days after influenza vaccination. Subset defined: circulating Tfh, non-naive CD4+CXCR5+PD-1+ (ICOS+CD38+ or ICOS-CD38-). The CDR3 DNA sequence: TGCGCCAGCAGGCTAGGGACTAGCCTTGATGAGCAGTTCTTC. This codes for CASRLGTSLDEQFF.